This T cell receptor (beta chain) was captured in a study of neurological immune-mediated disorders. General study results and limits: The repertoires of 18 of 34 multiple sclerosis patients were placed by phylogenetic grouping in a single related-CDR3 cluster, which may be a signature. Multiple sclerosis was found to have the least TCR clonal expansion, below healthy controls, and HTLV-1-associated myelopathy the most.

The cDNA was synthesized by means of template-switch 5'RACE, which was carried out with 10-nucleotide random UMIs. TCRdb called the 5' RACE reads again in MiXCR, with one record for every CDR3 protein. The sample carries 80,000 to 85,000 distinct CDR3 sequences, 2.5% to 3% recorded once. The unsorted libraries were made from 2 million PBMCs kept at -80 C. This clonotype was found many times. Its specificity is not known. Per germline, CDR1 SGHRS and CDR2 YFSETQ. V lost 4 bases, J lost 4 bases, and 13 bases lay in between. The CDR3 runs 14 residues. The rearrangement uses TRBV5-1 and TRBJ2-3; TRBD2 is a possible D gene (5 bases). Sequencing was performed on PBMCs. The TCR originated in a woman aged 25 to 39 with multiple sclerosis. The CDR3 here is CASSPLGSPDTQYF. The CDR3 coding sequence is TGCGCCAGCAGCCCCTTAGGGAGTCCAGATACGCAGTATTTT.